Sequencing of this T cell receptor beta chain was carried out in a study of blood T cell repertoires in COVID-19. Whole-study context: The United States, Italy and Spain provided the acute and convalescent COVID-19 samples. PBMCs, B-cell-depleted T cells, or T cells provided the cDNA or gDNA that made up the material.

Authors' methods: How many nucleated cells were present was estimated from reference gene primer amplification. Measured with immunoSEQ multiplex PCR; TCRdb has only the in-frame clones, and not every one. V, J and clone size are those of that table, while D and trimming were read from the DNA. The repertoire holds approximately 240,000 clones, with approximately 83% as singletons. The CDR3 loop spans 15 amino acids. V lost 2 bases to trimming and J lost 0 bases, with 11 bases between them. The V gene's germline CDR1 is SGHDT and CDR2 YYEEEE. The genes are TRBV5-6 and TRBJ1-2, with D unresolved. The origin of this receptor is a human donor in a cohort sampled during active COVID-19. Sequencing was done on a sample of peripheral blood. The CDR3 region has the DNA TGTGCCAGCAGCTTATTTGAGGCCACTAACTATGGCTACACCTTC. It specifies CASSLFEATNYGYTF.